These 17 T cell receptor beta chains share one sample of origin, sequenced in a study of shared clonotypes between healthy human individuals. Measured with immunoSEQ multiplex PCR; TCRdb has only the in-frame clones, and not every one. The sample contains approximately 2,300,000 clones, 80% to 95% of which appear only once. Specimen: naive CD4+ T cells from PBMCs. Subset defined: CD45RA+ positively selected. The source is a man in his late teens or twenties in good health. Some clones in this sample may be carry-over from other donors' samples.

The chain has TRBV6-5 and TRBJ1-2, with 9 bases identical to TRBD1. The length of the CDR3 is 13 residues. Germline V gene lookup returns CDR1 MNHEY and CDR2 SVGAGI. J gave up 7 bases and V 6 bases, and 6 bases lay outside the gene matches. The CDR3 DNA reads TGTGCCAGCAGGCGACAGGGGGGGGGTGGCTACACCTTC. It specifies CASRRQGGGGYTF.

This chain connects TRBV5-1 to TRBJ2-1; D is perhaps TRBD2 (5 bases). Germline CDR1 and CDR2: SGHRS and YFSETQ. This CDR3 has 15 residues. V was trimmed by 0 bases and J by 6 bases, leaving 13 bases between them. CDR3 coding DNA: TGCGCCAGCAGCTTGGTGGCGGGCGTAACCAATGAGCAGTTCTTC. The encoded protein is CASSLVAGVTNEQFF.

This chain uses TRBV27 with TRBJ2-7; D perhaps matches TRBD1 (6 bases). The CDR3 is 14 residues long. The V and J ends lost 5 bases and 5 bases respectively, with 16 bases between them. Germline V gene sequence: CDR1 MNHEY, CDR2 SMNVEV (reference sequence). Written as DNA, the CDR3 is TGTGCCAGCAGTCCAAGACAGGACAGCAACGAGCAGTACTTC. Its protein product is CASSPRQDSNEQYF.

The CDR3 region is CASSSRGISLYEQYF. In DNA form, the CDR3 reads TGTGCCAGCAGCTCTCGGGGGATTTCCCTCTACGAGCAGTACTTC. This rearrangement joins TRBV9 to TRBJ2-7; D is perhaps TRBD2 (6 bases). V was cut by 4 bases and J by 3 bases, with 17 bases left in between. Per germline, CDR1 SGDLS and CDR2 YYNGEE. The CDR3 covers 15 residues. The full variable domain, completed using reference TRBV9 and TRBJ2-7, is DSGVTQTPKHLITATGQRVTLRCSPRSGDLSVYWYQQSLDQGLQFLIQYYNGEERAKGNILERFSAQQFPDLHSELNLSSLELGDSALYFCASSSRGISLYEQYFGPGTRLTVT.

In DNA form, the CDR3 reads TGTGCCAGCACGGGACTAGCAGGGGCAGATACGCAGTATTTT. Residues: CASTGLAGADTQYF. The V call is TRBV7-6, the J call TRBJ2-3; 9 bases line up with TRBD2. From germline, CDR1 is SGHVS and CDR2 FNYEAQ. The V segment lost 7 bases and the J segment 4 bases; nucleotides outside the gene matches: 6. The CDR3 totals 14 residues.

As for this clone: The identical CDR3 is also encoded by other nucleotide sequences in the sample. The chain links TRBV28 to TRBJ1-2; 8 nucleotides match TRBD1. The ends lost 3 bases at V and 4 bases at J; junction bases unmatched: 4. The CDR3 is 14 amino acids. Germline CDR1 and CDR2: MDHEN and SYDVKM. The CDR3 DNA reads TGTGCCAGCAGTTTCGGGACAGGTACCTATGGCTACACCTTC. Its protein product is CASSFGTGTYGYTF.

V is TRBV29-1 and J is TRBJ1-1, with D perhaps TRBD1 (6 bases). This CDR3 comprises 14 residues. Trimming removed 7 bases from V and 1 base from J, with 16 bases in between. The V gene's germline CDR1 is SQVTM and CDR2 ANQGSEA. CDR3 residues: CSAVGGRGNTEAFF. The CDR3 DNA reads TGCAGCGCTGTCGGTGGCAGGGGGAACACTGAAGCTTTCTTT.

The chain uses TRBV4-1 and TRBJ2-5, with 9 bases lining up with TRBD1. From germline, CDR1 is MGHRA and CDR2 YSYEKL. This CDR3 has 15 residues. V was clipped by 5 bases and J by 4 bases; unmatched bases: 8. In nucleotides, the CDR3 is TGCGCCAGCAGCTCCCCGGGACAGGGAAGAGAGACCCAGTACTTC. This gives the protein CASSSPGQGRETQYF.

The V call is TRBV29-1, the J call TRBJ2-1, with D unresolved. With 5 bases removed from V and 8 bases from J, the gap between germline ends came to 25 bases. The CDR3 is 16 amino acids. Germline assignment: CDR1 SQVTM and CDR2 ANQGSEA. The CDR3 DNA reads as TGCAGCGTTCTTTGGCAGTCAGGTTCCTTAGTCGATGAGCAGTTCTTC. Translating gives CSVLWQSGSLVDEQFF.

The CDR3 spells CASSGDRALTHSGNTIYF. The DNA of the CDR3 is TGTGCCAGCAGCGGGGACAGGGCTCTGACCCACTCTGGAAACACCATATATTTT. V gene TRBV7-9 combines with J gene TRBJ1-3, with 9 bases matching TRBD1. The CDR3 contains 18 residues. The germline V gene has CDR1 SEHNR and CDR2 FQNEAQ (reference sequence). The junction had 11 bases not matched to a gene; V was cut back by 5 bases and J by 0 bases. The complete variable domain, with remaining parts taken from reference TRBV7-9 and TRBJ1-3, reads DTGVSQNPRHKITKRGQNVTFRCDPISEHNRLYWYRQTLGQGPEFLTYFQNEAQLEKSRLLSDRFSAERPKGSFSTLEIQRTEQGDSAMYLCASSGDRALTHSGNTIYFGEGSWLTVV.

The chain employs TRBV19 and TRBJ2-1; maybe TRBD2 (6 bases). Germline assignment: CDR1 LNHDA and CDR2 SQIVND (reference sequence). The V end was cut by 7 bases, the J end by 6 bases, with 10 bases between. The CDR3 spans 12 residues. The CDR3: CASKDGGNEQFF. The CDR3 nucleotides read TGTGCCAGTAAAGACGGGGGCAATGAGCAGTTCTTC.

The genes are TRBV9 and TRBJ2-5; the match to TRBD1 covers 10 bases. Per germline, CDR1 SGDLS and CDR2 YYNGEE. V shed 2 bases, J shed 2 bases, and the junction held 3 bases outside the gene matches. The CDR3 sequence is 15 residues long. The CDR3 loop reads CASSVGTGAQETQYF. The CDR3 DNA follows: TGTGCCAGCAGCGTGGGGACAGGGGCACAAGAGACCCAGTACTTC.

The chain links TRBV7-8 to TRBJ1-6; 7 bases line up with TRBD1. Germline trimming cut 3 bases from V and 9 bases from J; bases unmatched to any gene: 17. CDR1 and CDR2 (germline): SGHVS, FQNEAQ. The CDR3 extends over 18 amino acids. The CDR3 protein is CASSFQSTTGVDASPLHF. Here the CDR3 DNA reads TGTGCCAGCAGCTTCCAGAGCACAACAGGGGTGGATGCTTCACCCCTCCACTTT.

The chain carries TRBV7-2 and TRBJ2-1, with 9 bases fitting TRBD1. V trimming: 2 bases; J trimming: 4 bases; junction bases outside the gene matches: 3. Germline V gene data show CDR1 as SGHTA and CDR2 as FQGNSA. CDR3 length equals 15 residues. Written as DNA, the CDR3 is TGTGCCAGCAGCTTACTAGGACAGGGGTACAATGAGCAGTTCTTC. Its protein product is CASSLLGQGYNEQFF.

The genes are TRBV30 and TRBJ2-7, with 14 bases that match TRBD2. The length of the CDR3 is 15 residues. The ends lost 2 bases at V and 6 bases at J; junction bases unmatched: 6. CDR1 and CDR2 from the germline V gene are GTSNPN and SVGIG (reference sequence). For the CDR3, the DNA is TGTGCCTGGAGTATAGGACTAGCGGGAGGTGTCGAGCAGTACTTC. It encodes CAWSIGLAGGVEQYF.

This chain links TRBV6-5 with TRBJ2-7, with TRBD1 matching over 8 bases. This CDR3 spans 15 amino acids. Germline assignment: CDR1 MNHEY and CDR2 SVGAGI. J lost 4 bases, V lost 6 bases, and 11 bases had no gene match. CDR3 protein: CASRTSGTGTYEQYF. The CDR3 DNA sequence: TGTGCCAGCAGGACATCCGGGACAGGTACTTACGAGCAGTACTTC.

This rearrangement joins TRBV29-1 to TRBJ2-5; tentatively, D is TRBD2 (6 bases). From germline, CDR1 is SQVTM and CDR2 ANQGSEA. Trimming shortened V by 3 bases and J by 5 bases, and 13 bases separated the two germline ends. The CDR3 has 13 amino acids. The CDR3 bases are TGCAGCGTTGATAGGGGCGGGACGGAGACCCAGTACTTC. It codes for CSVDRGGTETQYF.